Following are 16 T cell receptor beta chains from one sample sequenced in a study of blood T cell repertoires in COVID-19. TCRdb keeps only in-frame clones here, not all; method: immunoSEQ multiplex PCR. The sample has approximately 490,000 clones, roughly 87% seen once. What was sequenced was PBMCs or T cells enriched from blood (not recorded which). The receptors stem from a woman in her late teens or twenties who had recovered from COVID-19.

This rearrangement joins TRBV28 to TRBJ1-5, with 7 bases aligning to TRBD1. The germline V gene has CDR1 MDHEN and CDR2 SYDVKM. V gave up 3 bases and J gave up 7 bases; unmatched junction bases: 6. CDR3 length equals 14 residues. The CDR3 DNA reads TGTGCCAGCAGTTTCAACAGGGGAAAACAGCCCCAGCATTTT. It yields the protein CASSFNRGKQPQHF.

The chain links TRBV2 to TRBJ2-7, with TRBD1 matching 8 bases. CDR3 length equals 15 residues. The V and J ends lost 8 bases and 3 bases, in that order; junction bases with no gene match: 12. The germline V gene encodes CDR1 SNHLY and CDR2 FYNNEI. CDR3 bases: TGTGCCAGCGGACCTTTGGGGACAGGACGCTACGAGCAGTACTTC. It yields the protein CASGPLGTGRYEQYF.

The V gene is TRBV7-6, the J gene TRBJ2-5, with D maybe TRBD2 (5 bases). Trimming took off 3 bases at V and 1 base at J, with 6 bases between the two ends. The CDR3 consists of 13 residues. Germline lookup yields CDR1 SGHVS and CDR2 FNYEAQ. The CDR3, as DNA: TGTGCCAGCAGCTTGACTACCCAAGAGACCCAGTACTTC. The encoded protein is CASSLTTQETQYF. The full variable domain, rest sourced from reference TRBV7-6 and TRBJ2-5, is GAGVSQSPRYKVTKRGQDVALRCDPISGHVSLYWYRQALGQGPEFLTYFNYEAQQDKSGLPNDRFSAERPEGSISTLTIQRTEQRDSAMYRCASSLTTQETQYFGPGTRLLVL.

The V and J genes are TRBV7-6 and TRBJ2-1; D uncertain. CDR3 size: 18 residues. CDR1 SGHVS and CDR2 FNYEAQ come from the germline V gene. V lost 5 bases, J lost 0 bases, and 20 bases lay in between. In DNA, the CDR3 is TGTGCCAGCAGCCTTGTAAGGTCGGAGTTTAGCTCCTACAATGAGCAGTTCTTC. Encoded protein: CASSLVRSEFSSYNEQFF.

The chain couples TRBV3-1 (or the pseudogene TRBV3-2) to TRBJ2-5; maybe TRBD1 (7 bases). The germline V gene encodes CDR1 LGHDT and CDR2 YNNKEL (reference sequence). V lost 1 base, J lost 1 base, and 10 bases lay in between. The CDR3 consists of 15 residues. CDR3 amino acids: CASSQVQGGQETQYF. Written as DNA, the CDR3 is TGTGCCAGCAGCCAAGTGCAGGGGGGCCAAGAGACCCAGTACTTC.

This chain links TRBV3-1 (or the pseudogene TRBV3-2) with TRBJ2-1; 10 positions match TRBD2. The CDR3 length is 14 residues. With V trimmed by 3 bases and J by 5 bases, 1 base remained unmatched. CDR1 is LGHDT, CDR2 YNNKEL, per germline (reference sequence). CDR3 sequence reads: CASSHLAGDNEQFF. For the CDR3, the DNA is TGTGCCAGCAGCCATCTAGCGGGGGACAATGAGCAGTTCTTC.

V and J are TRBV4-2 and TRBJ1-2; no clear D. Germline CDR1 and CDR2: LGHNA and YNFKEQ. This CDR3 has 14 residues. The V gene lost 4 bases and the J gene lost 3 bases, with 12 bases spanning the gap. CDR3 sequence (DNA): TGTGCCAGCAGCCTTAATAAGAGGGACTATGGCTACACCTTC. It encodes CASSLNKRDYGYTF.

The chain combines TRBV5-4 with TRBJ1-1; TRBD1 might be the D (5 bases). There are 14 residues in the CDR3. Germline loops: CDR1 SGHNT, CDR2 YYREEE (reference sequence). The V end was cut by 0 bases, the J end by 4 bases, with 10 bases between. CDR3 sequence reads: CASSLGWGVTEAFF. The CDR3 bases are TGTGCCAGCAGCTTGGGTTGGGGGGTCACTGAAGCTTTCTTT. Together with reference TRBV5-4 and TRBJ1-1, the CDR3 gives the full variable domain: ETGVTQSPTHLIKTRGQQVTLRCSSQSGHNTVSWYQQALGQGPQFIFQYYREEENGRGNFPPRFSGLQFPNYSSELNVNALELDDSALYLCASSLGWGVTEAFFGQGTRLTVV.

The rearrangement links TRBV12-3 or TRBV12-4 to TRBJ1-1, with D perhaps TRBD1 (6 bases). The CDR3 sequence is 13 residues long. V gave up 1 base and J gave up 5 bases, with 8 bases separating them. The CDR3 DNA follows: TGTGCCAGCAGTTTAGGCAGGGGAACTGAAGCTTTCTTT. It translates to CASSLGRGTEAFF.

This chain links TRBV2 with TRBJ2-7, with TRBD2 identical over 10 bases. Germline V lookup: CDR1 SNHLY, CDR2 FYNNEI. The CDR3 totals 13 residues. Unmatched junction bases numbered 1, after V lost 5 bases and J lost 3 bases. The CDR3 region has the DNA TGTGCCAGCAGTCTAGCGGGGGTCTACGAGCAGTACTTC. Residues: CASSLAGVYEQYF.

This chain connects TRBV19 to TRBJ1-5, with TRBD1 matching 8 bases. Germline V gene data show CDR1 as LNHDA and CDR2 as SQIVND (reference sequence). V lost 4 bases, J lost 7 bases, and 9 bases stayed unmatched. CDR3 size: 15 residues. The DNA of the CDR3 is TGTGCCAGTAGTACCCACGGGACAGGTGGCCAGCCCCAGCATTTT. This encodes CASSTHGTGGQPQHF. The full variable domain, rest sourced from reference TRBV19 and TRBJ1-5, is DGGITQSPKYLFRKEGQNVTLSCEQNLNHDAMYWYRQDPGQGLRLIYYSQIVNDFQKGDIAEGYSVSREKKESFPLTVTSAQKNPTAFYLCASSTHGTGGQPQHFGDGTRLSIL.

The chain recombines TRBV5-1 with TRBJ1-2; 9 nucleotides align to TRBD1. CDR3 length: 14 amino acids. The ends lost 4 bases at V and 7 bases at J; junction bases unmatched: 8. The germline V gene encodes CDR1 SGHRS and CDR2 YFSETQ. This CDR3 is CASSGGQGVGGYTF. In nucleotides, the CDR3 is TGCGCCAGCAGCGGGGGACAGGGAGTCGGTGGCTACACCTTC.

The chain uses TRBV7-9 and TRBJ1-5; maybe TRBD1 (5 bases). Looked up from germline, CDR1 is SEHNR and CDR2 is FQNEAQ (reference sequence). The V and J ends lost 4 bases and 9 bases respectively, with 13 bases between them. The CDR3 length is 13 residues. The CDR3 here is CASSWGDLGPQHF. In nucleotides, the CDR3 is TGTGCCAGCAGCTGGGGGGACCTAGGGCCCCAGCATTTT.

V gene TRBV27 combines with J gene TRBJ2-1; D is possibly TRBD1 (6 bases). V lost 6 bases, J lost 7 bases, and 19 bases lay in between. CDR3 length: 15 residues. Germline V CDR1 and CDR2: MNHEY, SMNVEV (reference sequence). The CDR3 DNA follows: TGTGCCAGCAGCCCAAAACAGGGAGTGGGGAATGAGCAGTTCTTC. It codes for CASSPKQGVGNEQFF.

V gene TRBV19 combines with J gene TRBJ1-2, with D maybe TRBD1 (5 bases). Germline V lookup: CDR1 LNHDA, CDR2 SQIVND (reference sequence). The CDR3 sequence is 15 residues long. The ends were cut back, 3 bases at V and 2 bases at J, with 13 bases in the middle. The CDR3 region is CASSISTGRNYGYTF. The CDR3 coding sequence is TGTGCCAGTAGTATTAGTACAGGACGGAACTATGGCTACACCTTC.

This sequence joins TRBV5-5 and TRBJ2-7; tentatively, D is TRBD1 (6 bases). Looked up from germline, CDR1 is SGHKS and CDR2 is YYEKEE (reference sequence). This CDR3 comprises 16 residues. Deletions cut 0 bases from V and 0 bases from J, with 13 bases between. The CDR3 coding sequence is TGTGCCAGCAGCTTGGTCGAGGACAGTAGCTCCTACGAGCAGTACTTC. Its translation is CASSLVEDSSSYEQYF. Filled out from reference TRBV5-5 and TRBJ2-7, the complete variable domain reads DAGVTQSPTHLIKTRGQQVTLRCSPISGHKSVSWYQQVLGQGPQFIFQYYEKEERGRGNFPDRFSARQFPNYSSELNVNALLLGDSALYLCASSLVEDSSSYEQYFGPGTRLTVT.